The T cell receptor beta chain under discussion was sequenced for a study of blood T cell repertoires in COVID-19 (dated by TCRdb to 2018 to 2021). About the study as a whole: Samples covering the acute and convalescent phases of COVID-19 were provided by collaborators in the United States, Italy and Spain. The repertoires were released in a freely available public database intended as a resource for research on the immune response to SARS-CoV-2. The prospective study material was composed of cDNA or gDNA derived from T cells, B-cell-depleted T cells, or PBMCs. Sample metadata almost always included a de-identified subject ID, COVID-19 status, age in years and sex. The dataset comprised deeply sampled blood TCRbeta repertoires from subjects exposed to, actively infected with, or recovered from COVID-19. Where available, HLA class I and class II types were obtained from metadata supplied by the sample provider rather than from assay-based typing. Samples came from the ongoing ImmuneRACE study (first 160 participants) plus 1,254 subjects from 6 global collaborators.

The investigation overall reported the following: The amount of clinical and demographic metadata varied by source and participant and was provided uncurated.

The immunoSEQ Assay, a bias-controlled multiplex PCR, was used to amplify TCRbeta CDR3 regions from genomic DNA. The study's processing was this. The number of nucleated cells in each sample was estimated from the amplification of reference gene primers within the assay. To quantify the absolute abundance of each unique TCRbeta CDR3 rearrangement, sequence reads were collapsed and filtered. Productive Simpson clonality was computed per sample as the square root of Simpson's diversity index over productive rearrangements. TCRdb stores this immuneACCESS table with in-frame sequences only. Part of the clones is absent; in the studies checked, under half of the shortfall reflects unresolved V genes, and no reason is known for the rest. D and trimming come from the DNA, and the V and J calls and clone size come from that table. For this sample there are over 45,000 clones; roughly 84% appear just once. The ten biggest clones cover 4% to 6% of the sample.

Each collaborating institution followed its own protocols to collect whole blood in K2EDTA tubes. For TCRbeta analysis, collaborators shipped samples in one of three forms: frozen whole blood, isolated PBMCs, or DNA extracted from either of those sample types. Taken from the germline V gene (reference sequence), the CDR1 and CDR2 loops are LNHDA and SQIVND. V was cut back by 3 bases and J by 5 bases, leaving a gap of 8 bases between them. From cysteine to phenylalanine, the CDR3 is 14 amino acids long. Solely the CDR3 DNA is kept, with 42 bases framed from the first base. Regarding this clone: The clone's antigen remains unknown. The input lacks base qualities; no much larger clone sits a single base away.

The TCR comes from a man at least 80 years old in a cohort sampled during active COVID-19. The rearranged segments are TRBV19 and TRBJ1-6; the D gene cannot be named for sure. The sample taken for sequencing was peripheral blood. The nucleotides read TGTGCCAGTAGTATGGTACAGAATAATTCACCCCTCCACTTT. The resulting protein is CASSMVQNNSPLHF.